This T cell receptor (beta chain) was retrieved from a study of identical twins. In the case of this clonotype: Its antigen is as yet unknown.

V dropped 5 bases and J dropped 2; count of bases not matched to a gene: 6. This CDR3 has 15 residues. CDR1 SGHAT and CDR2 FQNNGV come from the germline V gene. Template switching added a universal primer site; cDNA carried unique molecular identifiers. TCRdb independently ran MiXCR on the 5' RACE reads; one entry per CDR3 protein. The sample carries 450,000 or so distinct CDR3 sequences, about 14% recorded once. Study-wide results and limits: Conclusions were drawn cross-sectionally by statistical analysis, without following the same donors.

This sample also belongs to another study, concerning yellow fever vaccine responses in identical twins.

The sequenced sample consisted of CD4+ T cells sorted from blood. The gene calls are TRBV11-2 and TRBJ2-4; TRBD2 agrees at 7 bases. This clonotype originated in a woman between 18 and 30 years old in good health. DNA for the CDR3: TGTGCCAGCAGCCCGAGCGGGACTACCAAAAACATTCAGTACTTC. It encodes CASSPSGTTKNIQYF.